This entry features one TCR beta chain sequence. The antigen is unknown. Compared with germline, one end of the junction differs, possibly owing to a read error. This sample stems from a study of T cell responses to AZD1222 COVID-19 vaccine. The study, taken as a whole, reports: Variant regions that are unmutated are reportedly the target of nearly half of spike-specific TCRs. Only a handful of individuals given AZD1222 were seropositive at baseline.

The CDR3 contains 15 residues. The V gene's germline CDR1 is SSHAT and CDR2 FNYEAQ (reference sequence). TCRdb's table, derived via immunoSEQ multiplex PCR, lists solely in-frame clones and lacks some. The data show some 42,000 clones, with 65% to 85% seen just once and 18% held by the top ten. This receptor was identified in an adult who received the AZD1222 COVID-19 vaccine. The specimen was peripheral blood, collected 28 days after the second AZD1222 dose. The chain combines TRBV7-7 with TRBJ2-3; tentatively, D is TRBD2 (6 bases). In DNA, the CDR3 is TGTGCTAGCAGCTTAGCTAGCGCGCCCGGTTATACGCAGTATTTT. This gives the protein CASSLASAPGYTQYF.